The subject of this entry is one TCR beta chain. Its binding antigen is unknown. Base qualities are not recorded, but no much larger clone differs from it by a single base. The trial excluded patients who had a history of autoimmune disease or who were on systemic immunosuppression. Peripheral blood for TCR sequencing was collected from all dose cohorts at baseline, on cycle 4 day 1, and on cycle 7 day 1. The samples were drawn from a first-in-human, open-label, multicenter phase I dose-escalation trial of ivuxolimab. Adults with locally advanced or metastatic melanoma, renal cell carcinoma, hepatocellular carcinoma or head and neck squamous cell carcinoma were enrolled in the trial. Before TCR sequencing, CD4+ T cells and CD8+ T cells were sorted from peripheral blood as separate populations. The sample belongs to a study of OX40 agonist ivuxolimab in advanced cancers. Background on the whole study: The costimulatory receptor OX40 (CD134) was targeted by ivuxolimab, a fully human IgG2 agonistic monoclonal antibody. Three dose-escalation patients achieved partial responses, one with hepatocellular carcinoma and two with cutaneous melanoma. The paper describes the monotherapy dose-escalation part (N of about 57 patients) of the phase I trial of ivuxolimab. The purpose of peripheral TCRbeta sequencing was to test whether ivuxolimab changed TCR sequence diversity and led to clonal T-cell expansion. Prior anti-PD-1, anti-PD-L1 or anti-CTLA-4 therapy was permitted, and checkpoint inhibitors had been received by 40% to 50% of dose-escalation patients. Intravenous ivuxolimab was administered to patients every 2 weeks at six dose levels: 0.01, 0.1, 0.3, 1.5, 3 and 10 mg/kg. A male proportion of almost 85% and a mean age of approximately 61 years, ranging from about 20 to 80, were recorded for the dose-escalation cohort. Of the 50 to 55 patients in dose escalation, about 20 had hepatocellular carcinoma, around 15 had melanoma, 9 had renal cell carcinoma and 9 had head and neck cancer.

V drops 0 bases and J drops 6 bases, leaving 15 bases in between. CDR1 and CDR2 are drawn from the germline V gene (reference sequence): SGHNT, YYREEE. Inclusive of the bounding cysteine and phenylalanine, the CDR3 is 16 residues long. Solely the CDR3 DNA is kept, with 48 bases framed from the first base. To sequence the TCRbeta CDR3 region, genomic DNA was isolated from the sorted cells. The immunoSEQ Assay was used to sequence the TCRbeta CDR3 regions. In TCRdb, the immuneACCESS table is reduced to in-frame sequences with V and J assigned. These tables do not hold every clone; where another copy was compared, an unresolved V gene accounts for under half, and the others remain unexplained. Counted in this sample were about 64,000 clones; approximately 85% of them appeared once. Around 3% of the sample is held by the ten biggest clonotypes. Broad study findings and their caveats: The antigen specificity of the peripheral T cells that underwent clonal expansion was not determined. Low levels of normalized T-cell clonal expansion were also seen in some patients who did not respond. At doses of 0.1 to 3.0 mg/kg, clonal expansion of both CD4+ and CD8+ T cells in blood was seen between baseline and week 6. In the 0.1-3.0 mg/kg groups, partial responders were among the patients with the lowest normalized peripheral clonal expansion, particularly in CD8+ T cells. After ivuxolimab, CD8+ T cells had more expanded clones than CD4+ T cells on average.

The TCR sequence derives from an adult with an advanced solid tumor such as melanoma, head and neck, liver or kidney cancer. Here the sequenced sample was CD4+ or CD8+ T cells sorted from blood, taken in a trial of the OX40 agonist ivuxolimab. The chain uses TRBV5-4 and TRBJ1-4; the D region possibly corresponds to TRBD1 (6 bases align). The nucleotide sequence is TGTGCCAGCAGCTTGGGAGTAGGGACATTAGATGAAAAACTGTTTTTT. Its protein product is CASSLGVGTLDEKLFF. Extended through the reference TRBV5-4 and TRBJ1-4 proteins, this CDR3 yields the full variable domain: ETGVTQSPTHLIKTRGQQVTLRCSSQSGHNTVSWYQQALGQGPQFIFQYYREEENGRGNFPPRFSGLQFPNYSSELNVNALELDDSALYLCASSLGVGTLDEKLFFGSGTQLSVL.